The 14 T cell receptor beta chains below were found in one sample sequenced in a study of T-cell reconstitution after alpha-beta-depleted transplantation in children. Unique molecular identifiers were incorporated into the prepared TCRbeta library. TCRdb recomputed calls from the PCR reads with MiXCR, one row per CDR3 protein. The table has approximately 420,000 distinct CDR3 sequences, under 13% seen once. The sequenced sample was PBMCs from the stem cell graft donor, obtained from the stem cell graft. The source of these receptors is a human donor who donated a stem cell graft to a child with acute myeloid leukemia.

The V gene is TRBV20-1, the J gene TRBJ2-7; 14 positions match TRBD2. Germline CDR1 and CDR2: DFQATT and SNEGSKA (reference sequence). This CDR3 comprises 14 residues. Trimming cost V 5 bases and J 4 bases; bases outside gene matches: 4. CDR3 nucleotide sequence: TGCAGTGCTGAGACTAGCGGGAGGGCGTACGAGCAGTACTTC. This gives the protein CSAETSGRAYEQYF.

This chain joins TRBV12-5 and TRBJ2-5; D ambiguous. The V end was cut by 5 bases, the J end by 3 bases, with 4 bases between. CDR3 length: 11 residues. Germline V gives CDR1 LGHNT, CDR2 FRNRAP. CDR3 sequence (DNA): TGTGCTAGTGGTCAAAAAGAGACCCAGTACTTC. Protein product: CASGQKETQYF. Together with reference TRBV12-5 and TRBJ2-5, the CDR3 gives the full variable domain: DARVTQTPRHKVTEMGQEVTMRCQPILGHNTVFWYRQTMMQGLELLAYFRNRAPLDDSGMPKDRFSAEMPDATLATLKIQPSEPRDSAVYFCASGQKETQYFGPGTRLLVL.

This clonotype was recorded many times. This chain links TRBV3-1 with TRBJ2-2, with D perhaps TRBD1 (6 bases). Germline assignment: CDR1 LGHDT and CDR2 YNNKEL (reference sequence). This CDR3 region has 15 residues. V was pared by 2 bases and J by 5 bases, with 12 bases between. CDR3 sequence reads: CASSQPQRGTGELFF. The DNA for the CDR3 is TGTGCCAGCAGCCAACCCCAGAGGGGGACCGGGGAGCTGTTTTTT.

This clonotype occurred a few times. The gene calls are TRBV6-1 and TRBJ1-4, with 9 nucleotides matching TRBD1. The J segment lost 8 bases and the V segment lost 6 bases, leaving 7 bases of the junction unmatched. Looked up from germline, CDR1 is MNHNS and CDR2 is SASEGT. The CDR3 is 14 residues long. CDR3 protein: CASRSGQGSEKLFF. The CDR3 DNA reads as TGTGCCAGCAGATCGGGACAGGGCAGCGAAAAACTGTTTTTT.

This clonotype was seen more than once but under ten times. Relative to the germline gene, one junction end is altered; a read error may explain this. CDR3 nucleotide sequence: TGCAGTGCGGGGACTAGCGGGGGGCTGTTTTTT. Protein: CSAGTSGGLFF. V is TRBV20-1 and J is TRBJ2-2; 14 nucleotides agree with TRBD2. Looked up from germline, CDR1 is DFQATT and CDR2 is SNEGSKA (reference sequence). The CDR3 is made up of 11 amino acids.

This clonotype turned up a few times. This chain uses TRBV7-2 with TRBJ1-5, with TRBD1 matching over 7 bases. Germline loops: CDR1 SGHTA, CDR2 FQGNSA. The junction had 6 bases not matched to a gene; V was cut back by 1 base and J by 6 bases. The CDR3 is 15 residues long. The CDR3 DNA sequence: TGTGCCAGCAGCTTAGTGCCAGGGGGAGGTCAGCCCCAGCATTTT. Encoded protein: CASSLVPGGGQPQHF. Based on the CDR3 plus reference TRBV7-2 and TRBJ1-5, the full variable domain is GAGVSQSPSNKVTEKGKDVELRCDPISGHTALYWYRQSLGQGLEFLIYFQGNSAPDKSGLPSDRFSAERTGGSVSTLTIQRTQQEDSAVYLCASSLVPGGGQPQHFGDGTRLSIL.

The sample holds a few counts of this clonotype. The rearrangement links TRBV15 to TRBJ2-2, with D possibly TRBD2 on 5 matching bases. This CDR3 spans 12 amino acids. The V end was cut by 8 bases, the J end by 7 bases, with 11 bases between. Germline V CDR1 and CDR2: LNHNV, YYDKDF (reference sequence). As DNA, the CDR3 is TGTGCCACCGAGGGTGTTCACGGGGAGCTGTTTTTT. The encoded protein is CATEGVHGELFF. Filled out from reference TRBV15 and TRBJ2-2, the complete variable domain reads DAMVIQNPRYQVTQFGKPVTLSCSQTLNHNVMYWYQQKSSQAPKLLFHYYDKDFNNEADTPDNFQSRRPNTSFCFLDIRSPGLGDTAMYLCATEGVHGELFFGEGSRLTVL.

The gene calls are TRBV5-1 and TRBJ1-1; 8 bases align to TRBD1. The CDR3 runs 12 residues. CDR1 SGHRS and CDR2 YFSETQ come from the germline V gene. V was pared by 5 bases and J by 7 bases, with 4 bases of the junction left unmatched. CDR3 residues: CASRRDRGEAFF. The CDR3 region has the DNA TGCGCCAGCAGGCGAGACAGGGGTGAAGCTTTCTTT.

This clonotype appeared a few times. V usage is TRBV20-1 and J usage is TRBJ2-7; 12 nucleotides match TRBD2. J gave up 6 bases and V 6 bases, and 9 bases lay outside the gene matches. The CDR3 contains 14 residues. Looked up from germline, CDR1 is DFQATT and CDR2 is SNEGSKA (reference sequence). CDR3 region: CSAKPSGGASEQYV. The CDR3 DNA sequence: TGCAGTGCCAAACCTAGCGGGGGGGCTTCCGAGCAGTACGTC.

This clonotype was recorded many times. The chain carries TRBV29-1 and TRBJ2-1; D assignment may be TRBD1 or TRBD2 (6 bases each). CDR1 is SQVTM, CDR2 ANQGSEA, per germline. Trimming took 7 bases from V and 9 from J, leaving 16 bases between them. This CDR3 spans 12 amino acids. In nucleotides, the CDR3 is TGCAGCGACACACAGGGAGGCGGTGAGCAGTTCTTC. This translates into CSDTQGGGEQFF.

In its sample, this clonotype was seen a few times. This chain links TRBV20-1 with TRBJ1-6, with a tentative D call TRBD1 (5 bases). Germline CDR1 reads DFQATT; CDR2 reads SNEGSKA (reference sequence). The germline V and J ends were trimmed by 0 bases and 8 bases, with 14 bases remaining between them. The CDR3 runs 15 residues. The CDR3 DNA reads TGCAGTGCTAGAGATCAGGGAGGCCTAGATTCACCCCTCCACTTT. Its protein is CSARDQGGLDSPLHF.

As for this clonotype: This clone may be a read error of a much larger clone one base away. The genes are TRBV20-1 and TRBJ1-4; no clear D gene. The V and J ends lost 0 bases and 2 bases respectively, with 19 bases between them. The CDR3 is 18 residues long. The germline V gene encodes CDR1 DFQATT and CDR2 SNEGSKA (reference sequence). CDR3 coding DNA: TGCAGTGCTAGAGATACACGGGCCTCGGGAGGCACTAATGAAAAACTGTTTTTT. This encodes CSARDTRASGGTNEKLFF.

The chain has TRBV20-1 and TRBJ1-5; D call uncertain. The CDR3 sequence is 14 residues long. Trimming took 5 bases from V and 5 from J, leaving 16 bases between them. Germline-derived CDR1 and CDR2 are DFQATT and SNEGSKA (reference sequence). The CDR3 nucleotides read TGCAGTGCTCGGGAAGAACGGAACGATCAGCCCCAGCATTTT. This sequence encodes CSAREERNDQPQHF.

Of note for this clonotype: A much larger clone lies a single base off, so this may be a read error. The rearrangement links TRBV3-1 to TRBJ2-5; maybe TRBD2 (6 bases). The CDR3 runs 15 residues. Germline CDR1 LGHDT, CDR2 YNNKEL (reference sequence). V was cut by 2 bases and J by 0 bases, with 10 bases left in between. This CDR3 reads CASSQLPGDQETQYF. The CDR3 bases are TGTGCCAGCAGCCAACTACCGGGGGACCAAGAGACCCAGTACTTC.